This TCR beta chain was found in a study of identical twins. This CDR3 has 16 residues. V was pared by 7 bases and J by 1 base, with 18 bases between. Germline-derived CDR1 and CDR2 are SGHTA and FQGNSA. TCRdb itself ran the 5' RACE reads through MiXCR, one entry per CDR3 protein. The sample lists more than 1.5 million distinct CDR3 sequences, about 32% occurring once. Study results and caveats: Beta out-of-frame sequences showed weaker excess twin sharing. For out-of-frame alpha sequences shared by twins, low generation probability was in excess.

On this clonotype itself: Its antigen is still unknown.

The V call is TRBV7-2, the J call TRBJ2-3; the D gene is possibly TRBD2 (6 bases). Sequenced input: cord blood. The receptor was derived from a newborn girl in good health. CDR3 nucleotide sequence: TGTGCCAGCATCCAGAAGGGCGGGATTGGCACAGATACGCAGTATTTT. This gives the protein CASIQKGGIGTDTQYF.